This T cell receptor (beta chain) was found in a study of post-analysis software for immune sequencing data. Whole-study results and caveats: Five TRBV segments were significantly more frequent in patients than in controls. TRBV5-6, TRBV5-1 and TRBV20-1 were among these segments.

This clonotype showed up just once. As yet, its antigen is unknown. There are 13 residues in the CDR3. Trimming left V 5 bases short and J 4 bases short, with 11 bases between. Germline CDR1 SGHNT, CDR2 YENEEA. Unique molecular identifiers tagged the TCR beta cDNA libraries. Using its own MiXCR run on the PCR reads, TCRdb lists one record per CDR3 protein. The sample lists roughly 620,000 distinct CDR3 sequences; roughly two fifths were seen once. This TCR was sampled from a girl aged 5-17 years with multiple sclerosis. V gene TRBV11-3 combines with J gene TRBJ1-1, with no clear D. Sequencing used blood. Written as DNA, the CDR3 is TGTGCCAGCAGCGTACTAGCGGGCACTGAAGCTTTCTTT. Translation: CASSVLAGTEAFF.